The subject of this entry is one T cell receptor beta chain. The antigen is undetermined. This record comes from a study of cytomegalovirus exposure and HLA in healthy donors. Study-level background: The roughly 120 validation repertoires matched the 600 to 700 first-cohort repertoires in platform, a later analysis reported.

Germline CDR1 SNHLY, CDR2 FYNNEI. With V trimmed by 4 bases and J by 6 bases, 9 bases remained unmatched. CDR3 length equals 16 residues. Study results and limitations: Confirmation was obtained in vitro that a few CMV-associated chains are specific for CMV antigens. Many donors carried some public TCRs, although rarity characterized most TCR sequences. In the roughly 120 validation repertoires, a later analysis found that first-cohort TCR clusters tended to co-occur.

Here immunoSEQ multiplex PCR was the method, and the copy in TCRdb shows in-frame clones only, minus some. This table holds some 71,000 clones, 94% found once. V is TRBV2 and J is TRBJ2-1; 10 bases match TRBD2. The clonotype was recovered from a woman between 18 and 29 years old in good health and CMV-seronegative. Material: PBMCs. CDR3: CASSGTLAGEVNEQFF. The DNA for the CDR3 is TGTGCCAGCAGTGGTACGCTAGCGGGAGAAGTCAATGAGCAGTTCTTC.